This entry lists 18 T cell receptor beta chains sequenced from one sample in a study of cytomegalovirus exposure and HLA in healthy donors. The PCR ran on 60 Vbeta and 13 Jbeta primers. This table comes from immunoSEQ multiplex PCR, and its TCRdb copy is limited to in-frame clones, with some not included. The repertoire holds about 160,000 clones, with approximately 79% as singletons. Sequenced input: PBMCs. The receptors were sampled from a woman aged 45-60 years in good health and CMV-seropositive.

The CDR3 DNA reads as TGTGCCAGCAGTGTACAGGGGTCGGAGACCCAGTACTTC. Translated: CASSVQGSETQYF. The chain joins TRBV2 to TRBJ2-5; 7 bases fit TRBD1. This CDR3 spans 13 amino acids. In germline, CDR1 is SNHLY, CDR2 FYNNEI. Trimming took 4 bases from V and 5 from J; bases not matched to a gene: 4.

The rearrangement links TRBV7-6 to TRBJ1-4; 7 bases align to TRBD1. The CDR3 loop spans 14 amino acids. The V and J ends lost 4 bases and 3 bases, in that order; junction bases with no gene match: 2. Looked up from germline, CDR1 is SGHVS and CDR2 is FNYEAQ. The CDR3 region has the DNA TGTGCCAGCAGCTCGGACAGGCCTAATGAAAAACTGTTTTTT. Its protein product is CASSSDRPNEKLFF. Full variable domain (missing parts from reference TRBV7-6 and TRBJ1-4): GAGVSQSPRYKVTKRGQDVALRCDPISGHVSLYWYRQALGQGPEFLTYFNYEAQQDKSGLPNDRFSAERPEGSISTLTIQRTEQRDSAMYRCASSSDRPNEKLFFGSGTQLSVL.

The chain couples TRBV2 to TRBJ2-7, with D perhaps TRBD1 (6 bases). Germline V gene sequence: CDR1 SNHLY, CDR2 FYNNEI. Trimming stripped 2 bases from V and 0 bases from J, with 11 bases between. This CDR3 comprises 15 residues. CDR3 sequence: CASSENPTGSYEQYF. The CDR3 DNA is TGTGCCAGCAGTGAAAATCCGACAGGCTCCTACGAGCAGTACTTC.

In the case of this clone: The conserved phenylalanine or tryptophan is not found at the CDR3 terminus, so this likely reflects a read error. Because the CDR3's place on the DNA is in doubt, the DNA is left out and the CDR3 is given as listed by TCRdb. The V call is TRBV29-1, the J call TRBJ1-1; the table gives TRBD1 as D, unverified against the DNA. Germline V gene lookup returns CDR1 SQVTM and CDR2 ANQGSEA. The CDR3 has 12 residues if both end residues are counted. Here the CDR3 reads CSVEDPGQPSTV.

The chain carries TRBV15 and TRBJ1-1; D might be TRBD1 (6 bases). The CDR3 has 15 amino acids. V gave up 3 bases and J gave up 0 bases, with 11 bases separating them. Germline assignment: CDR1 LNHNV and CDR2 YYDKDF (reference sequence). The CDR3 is CATSSGQFMNTEAFF. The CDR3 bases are TGTGCCACCAGCAGTGGACAGTTTATGAACACTGAAGCTTTCTTT.

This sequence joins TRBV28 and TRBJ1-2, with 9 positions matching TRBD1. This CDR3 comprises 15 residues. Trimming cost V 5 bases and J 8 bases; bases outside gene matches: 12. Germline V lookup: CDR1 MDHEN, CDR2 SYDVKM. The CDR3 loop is CASSRVGGQGKGYTF. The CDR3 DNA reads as TGTGCCAGCAGTCGCGTGGGGGGACAGGGAAAGGGCTACACCTTC.

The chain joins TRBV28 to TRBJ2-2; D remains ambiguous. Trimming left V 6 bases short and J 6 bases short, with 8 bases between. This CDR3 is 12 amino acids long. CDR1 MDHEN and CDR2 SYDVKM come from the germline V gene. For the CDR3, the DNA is TGTGCCAGCAGAAGCTGGTCCGGGGAGCTGTTTTTT. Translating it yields CASRSWSGELFF.

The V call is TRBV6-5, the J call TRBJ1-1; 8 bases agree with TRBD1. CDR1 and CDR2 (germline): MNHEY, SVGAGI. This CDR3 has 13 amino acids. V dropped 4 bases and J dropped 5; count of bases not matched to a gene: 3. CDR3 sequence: CASSWDRLTEAFF. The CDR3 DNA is TGTGCCAGCAGTTGGGACAGGCTAACTGAAGCTTTCTTT.

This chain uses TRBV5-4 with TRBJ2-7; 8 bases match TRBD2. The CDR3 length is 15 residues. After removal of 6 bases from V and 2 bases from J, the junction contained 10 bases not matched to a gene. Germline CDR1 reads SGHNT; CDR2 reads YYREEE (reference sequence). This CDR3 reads CASNNIGLATYEQYF. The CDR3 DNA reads TGTGCCAGCAACAATATTGGACTAGCAACCTACGAGCAGTACTTC. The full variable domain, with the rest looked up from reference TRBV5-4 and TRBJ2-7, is ETGVTQSPTHLIKTRGQQVTLRCSSQSGHNTVSWYQQALGQGPQFIFQYYREEENGRGNFPPRFSGLQFPNYSSELNVNALELDDSALYLCASNNIGLATYEQYFGPGTRLTVT.

This CDR3 reads CASSFKGGAGRNTGELFF. The CDR3 DNA is TGTGCCAGCAGCTTTAAGGGGGGGGCGGGGAGGAACACCGGGGAGCTGTTTTTT. The rearrangement joins TRBV7-2 to TRBJ2-2; TRBD2 might be the D (7 bases). V was trimmed by 3 bases and J by 1 base, leaving 18 bases between them. CDR1 SGHTA and CDR2 FQGNSA come from the germline V gene. This CDR3 contains 18 residues.

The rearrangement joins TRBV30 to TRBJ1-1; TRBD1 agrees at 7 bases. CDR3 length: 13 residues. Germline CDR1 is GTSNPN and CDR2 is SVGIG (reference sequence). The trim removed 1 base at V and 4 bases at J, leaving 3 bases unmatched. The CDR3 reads CAWSEGGGTEAFF. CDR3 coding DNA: TGTGCCTGGAGTGAAGGGGGCGGCACTGAAGCTTTCTTT.

The CDR3 loop is CASSQGGSGRVGGETQYF. CDR3 coding DNA: TGTGCCAGCAGCCAAGGAGGTAGCGGGAGAGTGGGAGGGGAGACCCAGTACTTC. V gene TRBV2 combines with J gene TRBJ2-5; the match to TRBD2 covers 9 bases. This CDR3 contains 18 residues. The germline gives CDR1 SNHLY, CDR2 FYNNEI. V lost 6 bases and J lost 5; bases outside the gene matches: 19.

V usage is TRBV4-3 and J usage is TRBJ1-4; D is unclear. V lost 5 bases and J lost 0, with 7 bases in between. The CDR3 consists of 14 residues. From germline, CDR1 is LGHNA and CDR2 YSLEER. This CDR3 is CASSDEATNEKLFF. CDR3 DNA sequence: TGCGCCAGCAGCGACGAGGCAACTAATGAAAAACTGTTTTTT.

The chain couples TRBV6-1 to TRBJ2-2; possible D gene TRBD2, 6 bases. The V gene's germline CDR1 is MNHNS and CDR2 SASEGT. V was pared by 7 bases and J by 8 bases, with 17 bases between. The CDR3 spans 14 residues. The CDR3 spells CASTVGDLPGELFF. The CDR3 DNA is TGTGCCAGCACCGTCGGGGACTTACCAGGGGAGCTGTTTTTT.

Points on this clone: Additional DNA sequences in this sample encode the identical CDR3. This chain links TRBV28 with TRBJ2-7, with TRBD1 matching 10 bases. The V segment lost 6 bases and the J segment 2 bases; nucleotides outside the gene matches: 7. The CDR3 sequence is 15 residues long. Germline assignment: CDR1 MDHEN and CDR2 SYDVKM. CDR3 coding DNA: TGTGCCAGCAGCTCCCCGGGACAGGGGACCTACGAGCAGTACTTC. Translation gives CASSSPGQGTYEQYF.

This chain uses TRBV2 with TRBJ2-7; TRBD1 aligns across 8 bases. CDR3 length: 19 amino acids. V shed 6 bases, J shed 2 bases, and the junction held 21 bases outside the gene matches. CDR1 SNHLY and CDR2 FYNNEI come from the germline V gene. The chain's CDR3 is CASSLDRDRFSASTYEQYF. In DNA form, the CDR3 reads TGTGCCAGCAGCCTAGACCGGGACAGGTTTAGTGCCTCCACCTACGAGCAGTACTTC.

CDR3 protein: CASSIQASGANVLTF. CDR3 nucleotide sequence: TGTGCCAGCAGCATTCAAGCCTCTGGGGCCAACGTCCTGACTTTC. The chain carries TRBV7-9 and TRBJ2-6; D gene ambiguous. This CDR3 region has 15 residues. Per the germline V gene, CDR1 is SEHNR and CDR2 is FQNEAQ (reference sequence). Trimming removed 5 bases from V and 0 bases from J, with 8 bases in between.

CDR3 protein: CASSVGYSGGPYNEQFF. The CDR3 coding sequence is TGTGCCAGCAGCGTAGGGTATAGCGGGGGACCTTACAATGAGCAGTTCTTC. This chain connects TRBV9 to TRBJ2-1; the match to TRBD2 covers 9 bases. The CDR3 totals 17 residues. Trimming took 0 bases from V and 4 from J; bases not matched to a gene: 8. Looked up from germline, CDR1 is SGDLS and CDR2 is YYNGEE. The full variable domain, its missing parts supplied by reference TRBV9 and TRBJ2-1, is DSGVTQTPKHLITATGQRVTLRCSPRSGDLSVYWYQQSLDQGLQFLIQYYNGEERAKGNILERFSAQQFPDLHSELNLSSLELGDSALYFCASSVGYSGGPYNEQFFGPGTRLTVL.